The 20 T cell receptor beta chains below come from one sample, sequenced in a study of beta chain features in type 1 diabetes (dated by TCRdb to 2016 to 2018). Findings and caveats that apply to the study as a whole: Type 1 diabetes patients showed a moderate but significant shortening of TCRB CDR3 length in all four CD4+ subsets.

Their antigens are not known. Receptors were amplified or captured by the immunoSEQ multiplex PCR assay. The entire isolated RNA was reverse transcribed using the High Capacity cDNA Reverse Transcription Kit, and thus expressed TCRB transcripts were sequenced. Sourced from immuneACCESS, this table was stored by TCRdb with only in-frame sequences that have V and J called. A share of the clones is absent; for the studies checked, an unresolved V gene accounts for under half, and the remainder has no known explanation. This sample lists 600,000 or so clones; over 12% were detected once. The ten top clones hold 0.04% of the sample. Source material: naive CD4+ T cells from blood. The cell subset or site label corresponds to: true naive CD4+ T cells. All receptors derive from a man in his late teens or twenties with type 1 diabetes.

This clone was detected only a few times. This CDR3 is also generated by other DNA sequences in the sample. The chain couples TRBV9 to TRBJ2-3; D unclear. V lost 1 base and J 0 bases, leaving 6 bases between the germline ends. This CDR3 is 14 amino acids long. Germline lookup yields CDR1 SGDLS and CDR2 YYNGEE. In DNA, the CDR3 is TGTGCCAGCAGCGTAACGCCTAGCACAGATACGCAGTATTTT. Protein sequence: CASSVTPSTDTQYF. Supplemented by reference TRBV9 and TRBJ2-3, the full variable domain reads DSGVTQTPKHLITATGQRVTLRCSPRSGDLSVYWYQQSLDQGLQFLIQYYNGEERAKGNILERFSAQQFPDLHSELNLSSLELGDSALYFCASSVTPSTDTQYFGPGTRLTVL.

Only a few counts were recorded for this clone. The chain recombines TRBV28 with TRBJ1-4, with D uncertain. The CDR3 loop spans 13 amino acids. The germline V and J ends were trimmed by 2 bases and 5 bases, with 6 bases remaining between them. Germline V gives CDR1 MDHEN, CDR2 SYDVKM. In DNA form, the CDR3 reads TGTGCCAGCAGTTTAGGCAGAAATGAAAAACTGTTTTTT. Translating it yields CASSLGRNEKLFF. The complete variable domain, with remaining parts taken from reference TRBV28 and TRBJ1-4, reads DVKVTQSSRYLVKRTGEKVFLECVQDMDHENMFWYRQDPGLGLRLIYFSYDVKMKEKGDIPEGYSVSREKKERFSLILESASTNQTSMYLCASSLGRNEKLFFGSGTQLSVL.

This clone has just a few counts. J is TRBJ2-1 and V is TRBV4-1, with D unresolved. The CDR3 has 15 amino acids. Trimming left V 5 bases short and J 3 bases short, with 14 bases between. Germline loops: CDR1 MGHRA, CDR2 YSYEKL. CDR3 nucleotide sequence: TGCGCCAGCAGCGGCTCGAGTACCAGCTACAATGAGCAGTTCTTC. It codes for CASSGSSTSYNEQFF.

The CDR3 DNA follows: TGCGCCAGCAGTTATGACAGGAAGGACGAGCAGTACTTC. This sequence encodes CASSYDRKDEQYF. The chain employs TRBV5-1 and TRBJ2-7; possibly TRBD1 for D (6 bases). The V and J ends lost 5 bases and 5 bases respectively, with 14 bases between them. CDR1 is SGHRS and CDR2 is YFSETQ in the germline V gene. The CDR3 covers 13 residues.

This clone was found a few times. The chain recombines TRBV18 with TRBJ2-7; 7 bases agree with TRBD1. The CDR3 is made up of 15 amino acids. The V and J ends lost 4 bases and 2 bases, in that order; junction bases with no gene match: 8. Germline V gene lookup returns CDR1 KGHSH and CDR2 LQKENI. The CDR3 DNA sequence: TGTGCCAGCTCACGTACAGCGGACAGGACCTACGAGCAGTACTTC. Protein: CASSRTADRTYEQYF. Complete variable domain (other parts from reference TRBV18 and TRBJ2-7): NAGVMQNPRHLVRRRGQEARLRCSPMKGHSHVYWYRQLPEEGLKFMVYLQKENIIDESGMPKERFSAEFPKEGPSILRIQQVVRGDSAAYFCASSRTADRTYEQYFGPGTRLTVT.

V usage is TRBV6-5 and J usage is TRBJ1-1; D gene uncertain. V was shortened by 2 bases and J by 1 base, with 5 bases between the two germline ends. The germline V gene encodes CDR1 MNHEY and CDR2 SVGAGI. This CDR3 has 13 residues. CDR3 in DNA: TGTGCCAGCAGTTACGAGGAGAACACTGAAGCTTTCTTT. Protein: CASSYEENTEAFF.

This chain joins TRBV29-1 and TRBJ2-7; 7 positions match TRBD2. Looked up from germline, CDR1 is SQVTM and CDR2 is ANQGSEA. The CDR3 runs to 16 residues. V trimming: 0 bases; J trimming: 4 bases; junction bases outside the gene matches: 12. The CDR3 loop is CSVEDRRRGEIYEQYF. CDR3 nucleotides: TGCAGCGTTGAAGACAGGCGCCGGGGGGAAATTTACGAGCAGTACTTC.

This sequence joins TRBV27 and TRBJ2-7; TRBD2 agrees at 10 bases. Germline-derived CDR1 and CDR2 are MNHEY and SMNVEV (reference sequence). The CDR3 covers 14 residues. V lost 5 bases to trimming and J lost 6 bases; unmatched junction nucleotides: 7. The CDR3 DNA sequence: TGTGCCAGCAGTCTTCTAGCGGGAGTAAGCGAGCAGTACTTC. Encoded protein: CASSLLAGVSEQYF.

The chain is built from TRBV7-3 and TRBJ1-1, with D possibly TRBD1 on 5 matching bases. With 5 bases removed from V and 5 bases from J, the gap between germline ends came to 15 bases. The CDR3 runs 14 residues. CDR1 is SGHTA and CDR2 is FQGTGA in the germline V gene. For the CDR3, the DNA is TGTGCCAGCAGCCCGGGGAGGGGTGGAACTGAAGCTTTCTTT. Its protein is CASSPGRGGTEAFF.

This clone was found a few times. V usage is TRBV29-1 and J usage is TRBJ1-1; D may be TRBD1 (6 bases). Trimming removed 1 base at V and 5 bases at J, with 11 bases between. Germline V gene sequence: CDR1 SQVTM, CDR2 ANQGSEA. The CDR3 spans 13 residues. CDR3 amino acids: CSVEVGGYTEAFF. The CDR3 DNA is TGCAGCGTTGAAGTAGGGGGTTATACTGAAGCTTTCTTT.

The V gene is TRBV5-1, the J gene TRBJ2-5; 8 bases line up with TRBD1. The CDR3 has 18 amino acids. With 3 bases clipped from V and 1 base from J, the junction kept 14 bases outside the gene matches. Germline V gene data show CDR1 as SGHRS and CDR2 as YFSETQ. The CDR3 coding sequence is TGCGCCAGCAGCTCCAGATCATTCGGACAGGGTTCCCAAGAGACCCAGTACTTC. Encoded protein: CASSSRSFGQGSQETQYF.

This chain connects TRBV9 to TRBJ1-2; 7 nucleotides align to TRBD1. The germline V gene has CDR1 SGDLS and CDR2 YYNGEE. With V trimmed by 4 bases and J by 8 bases, 14 bases remained unmatched. This CDR3 comprises 15 residues. CDR3 sequence (DNA): TGTGCCAGCAGCCCTCCAGGGGGGCATATACAAGGCTACACCTTC. This translates into CASSPPGGHIQGYTF. The full variable domain, rest sourced from reference TRBV9 and TRBJ1-2, is DSGVTQTPKHLITATGQRVTLRCSPRSGDLSVYWYQQSLDQGLQFLIQYYNGEERAKGNILERFSAQQFPDLHSELNLSSLELGDSALYFCASSPPGGHIQGYTFGSGTRLTVV.

On this clone: The same CDR3 arises from other DNA sequences in this sample as well. The V and J genes are TRBV9 and TRBJ2-7; TRBD2 is a possible D gene (6 bases). The germline gives CDR1 SGDLS, CDR2 YYNGEE. There are 13 residues in the CDR3. V was clipped by 0 bases and J by 6 bases, with 10 bases between them. The CDR3 region has the DNA TGTGCCAGCAGCGTAGCCGGAGCGGGCGAGCAGTACTTC. As protein: CASSVAGAGEQYF.

Only a few counts were recorded for this clone. The chain carries TRBV28 and TRBJ1-2; D perhaps matches TRBD1 (5 bases). CDR3 size: 14 residues. Germline V lookup: CDR1 MDHEN, CDR2 SYDVKM. The V gene lost 5 bases and the J gene lost 1 base, with 11 bases spanning the gap. CDR3 sequence: CASSPLTDNYGYTF. The CDR3 region has the DNA TGTGCCAGCAGTCCCCTGACAGATAACTATGGCTACACCTTC.

This clone has a handful of counts. The chain recombines TRBV14 with TRBJ1-4, with D unclear. This CDR3 comprises 16 residues. Trimming cost V 4 bases and J 3 bases, with 15 bases left between them. CDR1 and CDR2 from the germline V gene are SGHDN and FVKESK. The chain's CDR3 is CASSPGPGRANEKLFF. The CDR3 nucleotides are TGTGCCAGCAGCCCCGGGCCGGGGAGGGCTAATGAAAAACTGTTTTTT.

V and J are TRBV2 and TRBJ2-1; D unclear. This CDR3 region has 11 residues. The V gene's germline CDR1 is SNHLY and CDR2 FYNNEI. Trimming took 6 bases from V and 8 from J, leaving 8 bases between them. CDR3 loop: CASRTLYEQFF. The CDR3 DNA is TGTGCCAGCAGGACCCTCTATGAGCAGTTCTTC. The full variable domain, completed using reference TRBV2 and TRBJ2-1, is EPEVTQTPSHQVTQMGQEVILRCVPISNHLYFYWYRQILGQKVEFLVSFYNNEISEKSEIFDDQFSVERPDGSNFTLKIRSTKLEDSAMYFCASRTLYEQFFGPGTRLTVL.

This chain joins TRBV29-1 and TRBJ2-5; the D gene could be TRBD1 or TRBD2 (5 bases each). Germline loops: CDR1 SQVTM, CDR2 ANQGSEA. The V gene lost 6 bases and the J gene lost 4 bases, with 9 bases spanning the gap. CDR3 length: 11 amino acids. CDR3 protein: CSVGDGETQYF. For the CDR3, the DNA is TGCAGCGTGGGGGACGGAGAGACCCAGTACTTC.

This clone came up a few times. This chain links TRBV29-1 with TRBJ2-3; no clear D. The germline CDR1 and CDR2 sequences are SQVTM and ANQGSEA. This CDR3 spans 13 amino acids. The V end was cut by 6 bases, the J end by 0 bases, with 10 bases between. The DNA of the CDR3 is TGCAGCGTAATACTACATAGCACAGATACGCAGTATTTT. This sequence encodes CSVILHSTDTQYF.

This clone was observed a few times. The CDR3 sequence is CASRSQGYYGYTF. As DNA, the CDR3 is TGTGCCAGCAGATCACAGGGTTACTATGGCTACACCTTC. The chain has TRBV28 and TRBJ1-2; D perhaps matches TRBD1 (6 bases). V lost 6 bases and J 3 bases, leaving 11 bases between the germline ends. There are 13 residues in the CDR3. From germline, CDR1 is MDHEN and CDR2 SYDVKM.

This clone was counted between two and nine times. The rearrangement links TRBV7-9 to TRBJ2-7, with D possibly TRBD2 on 6 matching bases. Germline values: CDR1 SEHNR, CDR2 FQNEAQ (reference sequence). The CDR3 loop spans 13 amino acids. Trimming stripped 4 bases from V and 2 bases from J, with 9 bases between. This CDR3 is CASSSGGTYEQYF. Written as DNA, the CDR3 is TGTGCCAGCAGCTCCGGGGGAACCTACGAGCAGTACTTC.